The 10 T cell receptor beta chains below come from one sample, sequenced in a study of beta chain features in type 1 diabetes. General study points: All four CD4+ subsets from Type 1 diabetes patients carried moderately but significantly shorter TCRB CDR3s.

Since all of the isolated RNA was reverse transcribed, expressed TCRB transcripts were what got sequenced. Generated by immunoSEQ multiplex PCR, the TCRdb table keeps only in-frame clones and is missing some. The sample consists of 300,000 to 450,000 clones, around 12% of them appearing once. Their cognate antigens are unknown. The sample taken for sequencing was naive CD4+ T cells from blood. The source of these receptors is a woman aged 18-35 years with type 1 diabetes.

A few counts support this clone. V gene TRBV7-9 combines with J gene TRBJ2-3; no reliable D call. CDR1 and CDR2 from the germline V gene are SEHNR and FQNEAQ (reference sequence). There are 15 residues in the CDR3. Trimming removed 1 base at V and 2 bases at J, with 10 bases between. The CDR3: CASSLVLALTDTQYF. The CDR3 region has the DNA TGTGCCAGCAGCTTAGTGTTAGCCCTCACAGATACGCAGTATTTT.

V usage is TRBV4-3 and J usage is TRBJ2-3, with 9 nucleotides matching TRBD1. The CDR3 is 16 residues long. Germline CDR1 reads LGHNA; CDR2 reads YSLEER. The ends lost 0 bases at V and 3 bases at J; junction bases unmatched: 4. The CDR3 DNA sequence: TGCGCCAGCAGCCAAGAAGGGACAGGGTCGACAGATACGCAGTATTTT. Protein: CASSQEGTGSTDTQYF.

In this sample, this clone turned up a few times. V and J are TRBV2 and TRBJ1-2; perhaps TRBD1 as D (5 bases). Looked up from germline, CDR1 is SNHLY and CDR2 is FYNNEI. V shed 6 bases and J shed 4 bases, with 12 bases lying between them. This CDR3 has 13 amino acids. CDR3 DNA sequence: TGTGCCAGCAGAACCCAGGGTCCCTATGGCTACACCTTC. Its protein is CASRTQGPYGYTF.

The sample holds one count of this clone. V usage is TRBV9 and J usage is TRBJ2-1; D might be TRBD1 (6 bases). The CDR3 loop spans 14 amino acids. Trimming shortened V by 2 bases and J by 5 bases, and 11 bases separated the two germline ends. The germline gives CDR1 SGDLS, CDR2 YYNGEE. CDR3 in amino acids: CASSVGASNNEQFF. The CDR3 nucleotides read TGTGCCAGCAGCGTGGGGGCTTCGAACAATGAGCAGTTCTTC.

V usage is TRBV29-1 and J usage is TRBJ1-1; D uncertain. Germline CDR1 reads SQVTM; CDR2 reads ANQGSEA. CDR3 length: 14 amino acids. Trimming pared 3 bases from V and 3 bases from J, leaving 14 bases between. CDR3 sequence reads: CSVELQKRDTEAFF. The CDR3 DNA is TGCAGCGTTGAGTTACAGAAGAGAGACACTGAAGCTTTCTTT.

The chain recombines TRBV7-9 with TRBJ1-1; 10 bases are shared with TRBD1. The V gene's germline CDR1 is SEHNR and CDR2 FQNEAQ (reference sequence). Trimming took 0 bases from V and 6 from J; bases not matched to a gene: 1. This CDR3 is 14 amino acids long. This chain's CDR3 is CASSLADRGSEAFF. The CDR3 nucleotides are TGTGCCAGCAGCTTAGCGGACAGGGGGTCTGAAGCTTTCTTT. The full variable domain, rest sourced from reference TRBV7-9 and TRBJ1-1, is DTGVSQNPRHKITKRGQNVTFRCDPISEHNRLYWYRQTLGQGPEFLTYFQNEAQLEKSRLLSDRFSAERPKGSFSTLEIQRTEQGDSAMYLCASSLADRGSEAFFGQGTRLTVV.

The V and J genes are TRBV2 and TRBJ2-7; 8 nucleotides align to TRBD1. Germline CDR1 is SNHLY and CDR2 is FYNNEI. The ends lost 4 bases at V and 6 bases at J; junction bases unmatched: 11. This CDR3 is built from 15 residues. Here the CDR3 reads CASSVRDRTLIEQYF. As DNA, the CDR3 is TGTGCCAGCAGTGTCCGGGACAGGACTCTGATCGAGCAGTACTTC.

The chain joins TRBV27 to TRBJ1-1; D call uncertain. V was trimmed by 0 bases and J by 1 base, leaving 3 bases between them. This CDR3 has 13 residues. Germline V lookup: CDR1 MNHEY, CDR2 SMNVEV (reference sequence). Here the CDR3 reads CASSLSANTEAFF. As DNA, the CDR3 is TGTGCCAGCAGTTTATCGGCGAACACTGAAGCTTTCTTT.

This clone was observed a handful of times. V gene TRBV2 combines with J gene TRBJ2-1, with D unresolved. The CDR3 is made up of 11 amino acids. V lost 7 bases, J lost 8 bases, and 9 bases lay in between. Looked up from germline, CDR1 is SNHLY and CDR2 is FYNNEI. The CDR3: CASIGPDEQFF. CDR3 in DNA: TGTGCCAGCATTGGGCCGGATGAGCAGTTCTTC.

This chain uses TRBV18 with TRBJ2-3, with D hard to call. CDR1 KGHSH and CDR2 LQKENI come from the germline V gene. The CDR3 runs to 11 residues. The V and J ends lost 6 bases and 10 bases respectively, with 11 bases between them. CDR3 coding DNA: TGTGCCAGCTCCCCCCAGGCTGCGCAGTATTTT. Residues: CASSPQAAQYF.